Listed below are T cell receptor beta chains from one sample, sequenced in a study of blood T cell repertoires in COVID-19. Sequenced by immunoSEQ multiplex PCR; TCRdb stores in-frame clones only, minus some. The sample comprises roughly 14,000 clones, 92% of which are singletons, and 6.5% to 8% rests with the top ten. The source material was peripheral blood. The receptors shown here come from a human donor with active COVID-19. The donor label of this sample is uncertain. Each CDR3 is given with its conserved first and last residue. The D gene is left open where the match is weak. Not all rows give a size; the values are once, few, many and, for expanded clones, a class.

TRBD1,NA,TRBJ1-6,14,TRBV27,TGTGCCAGCAGTCAACAGGGGGTTGCTTCACCCCTCCACTTT,CASSQQGVASPLHF
TRBD1,NA,TRBJ2-2,15,TRBV5-5,TGTGCCAGCAGCTTTACGACAGGGGACACCGGGGAGCTGTTTTTT,CASSFTTGDTGELFF
TRBD2,NA,TRBJ2-7,14,TRBV15,TGTGCCACCAGCCGGAGCGGGGCAACCTACGAGCAGTACTTC,CATSRSGATYEQYF
NA,NA,TRBJ2-7,13,TRBV28,TGTGCCAGCAGTTTAATGGGCGAGTTCGAGCAGTACTTC,CASSLMGEFEQYF
TRBD1,few,TRBJ1-3,18,TRBV5-1,TGCGCCAGCAGCTTGGTGGGCCCAGGGGGCCTCTCTGGAAACACCATATATTTT,CASSLVGPGGLSGNTIYF
NA,NA,TRBJ1-1,14,TRBV4-1,TGCGCCAGCAGCCAAGCGACATGGAACACTGAAGCTTTCTTT,CASSQATWNTEAFF
NA,once,TRBJ2-3,15,TRBV10-1,TGCGCCAGCAGTGCGACCATGGAGGTCACAGATACGCAGTATTTT,CASSATMEVTDTQYF
NA,NA,TRBJ2-7,15,TRBV6-2/TRBV6-3,TGTGCCAGCAGTTACGGTCCGGTGAGCTCCTACGAGCAGTACTTC,CASSYGPVSSYEQYF
NA,NA,TRBJ1-5,17,TRBV18,TGTGCCAGCTCAGTTAGAGAACTTCGAAATAGCAATCAGCCCCAGCATTTT,CASSVRELRNSNQPQHF
NA,NA,TRBJ2-1,16,TRBV10-3,TGTGCCATCAGAACCCGACAGTCACAATCCTACAATGAGCAGTTCTTC,CAIRTRQSQSYNEQFF
TRBD1,NA,TRBJ1-6,15,TRBV6-5,TGTGCCAGCAAAGGACAGGGTGGATATAATTCACCCCTCCACTTT,CASKGQGGYNSPLHF
TRBD1,NA,TRBJ2-5,13,TRBV6-5,TGTGCCAGCAGTACCGGACAGGGAGAGACCCAGTACTTC,CASSTGQGETQYF
NA,NA,TRBJ1-2,15,TRBV4-1,TGCGCCAGCAGCCAAGAACAGGGCAGTGTCTATGGCTACACCTTC,CASSQEQGSVYGYTF
NA,NA,TRBJ1-5,15,TRBV11-3,TGTGCCAGCACCCAAAAGGTGAAGGGGCATCAGCCCCAGCATTTT,CASTQKVKGHQPQHF
NA,NA,TRBJ1-1,15,TRBV15,TGTGCCACCAGCATTACGGGACACCTGAACACTGAAGCTTTCTTT,CATSITGHLNTEAFF
NA,NA,TRBJ1-1,13,TRBV4-3,TGCGCCAGCAGCCAAGGGCGAGGCACTGAAGCTTTCTTT,CASSQGRGTEAFF
TRBD2,NA,TRBJ2-5,14,TRBV28,TGTGCCAGCAAGGATAGCGGGAGTTTGGAGACCCAGTACTTC,CASKDSGSLETQYF
NA,few,TRBJ1-6,17,TRBV10-3,TGTGCCATCAGTGACGCAGGGCCTCGCTCCTATAATTCACCCCTCCACTTT,CAISDAGPRSYNSPLHF
NA,NA,TRBJ1-1,13,TRBV27,TGTGCCAGCAGTTTACCCGGGAGGGCTGAAGCTTTCTTT,CASSLPGRAEAFF
TRBD1,NA,TRBJ2-7,18,TRBV4-1,TGCGCCAGCAGCCAAGATTCCCCCGCGACAGGGAACTCCTACGAGCAGTACTTC,CASSQDSPATGNSYEQYF
NA,few,TRBJ1-1,13,TRBV10-2,TGCGCCAGCAGAGGGGGTTTATACACTGAAGCTTTCTTT,CASRGGLYTEAFF
NA,NA,TRBJ2-3,11,TRBV27,TGTGCCAGCACCTCGGGATATACGCAGTATTTT,CASTSGYTQYF
TRBD2,NA,TRBJ2-1,18,TRBV4-1,TGCGCCAGCAGCCAAACCACAAGCGGGACGCCCCTTGGGAATGAGCAGTTCTTC,CASSQTTSGTPLGNEQFF
NA,NA,TRBJ2-3,13,TRBV11-3,TGTGCCAGCTCCGGGGGGCGGACAGATACGCAGTATTTT,CASSGGRTDTQYF
TRBD2,NA,TRBJ2-1,15,TRBV7-9,TGTGCCAGCGGGCTACCGGGACTAGGTGGCAATGAGCAGTTCTTC,CASGLPGLGGNEQFF
NA,NA,TRBJ2-7,11,TRBV2,TGTGCCAGCAGGACAGCCTACGAGCAGTACTTC,CASRTAYEQYF
NA,NA,TRBJ2-1,14,TRBV19,TGTGCCAGTAAGGACACAAGCTCCTACAATGAGCAGTTCTTC,CASKDTSSYNEQFF
TRBD1,NA,TRBJ1-4,14,TRBV2,TGTGCCAGCAGATCTCAGGGGGGAGGTGAAAAACTGTTTTTT,CASRSQGGGEKLFF
TRBD2,NA,TRBJ2-7,15,TRBV6-5,TGTGCCAGCAGCCTCGAGCGGGGGCCGACCTACGAGCAGTACTTC,CASSLERGPTYEQYF
NA,NA,TRBJ2-3,14,TRBV5-1,TGCGCCAGCAGCTTCCTAGGGGCCGGAGATACGCAGTATTTT,CASSFLGAGDTQYF
TRBD2,NA,TRBJ2-1,16,TRBV7-2,TGTGCCAGCAGCTTAGCGGGGACTAGCGGGAGGAATGAGCAGTTCTTC,CASSLAGTSGRNEQFF
NA,NA,TRBJ1-6,14,TRBV27,TGTGCCAGCAGACCGGGACTCCAGATTTCACCCCTCCACTTT,CASRPGLQISPLHF
TRBD2,once,TRBJ2-5,15,TRBV5-1,TGCGCCAGCAGCACTTCTAGCGGGAGAGAAGAGACCCAGTACTTC,CASSTSSGREETQYF
NA,NA,TRBJ2-3,16,TRBV15,TGTGCCACCAGCAGAGAGGGCAGGGGGGCCACAGATACGCAGTATTTT,CATSREGRGATDTQYF
NA,NA,TRBJ2-1,14,TRBV6-5,TGTGCCAGCAGTATCTTCGGGAGATACAATGAGCAGTTCTTC,CASSIFGRYNEQFF
TRBD2,NA,TRBJ2-1,14,TRBV10-3,TGTGCCATCAGTGAGCCGACTAGCGGAAAGGAGCAGTTCTTC,CAISEPTSGKEQFF
NA,NA,TRBJ2-3,15,TRBV10-1,TGCGCCAGCAGTGAGTCGAGGCGGGTCCCAGATACGCAGTATTTT,CASSESRRVPDTQYF
NA,NA,TRBJ2-3,13,TRBV7-8,TGTGCCAGCAGCTTCGGGGGTAGAGATACGCAGTATTTT,CASSFGGRDTQYF
NA,NA,TRBJ1-1,14,TRBV6-4,TGTGCCAGCAGCTTGGAGTTTCGGAACACTGAAGCTTTCTTT,CASSLEFRNTEAFF